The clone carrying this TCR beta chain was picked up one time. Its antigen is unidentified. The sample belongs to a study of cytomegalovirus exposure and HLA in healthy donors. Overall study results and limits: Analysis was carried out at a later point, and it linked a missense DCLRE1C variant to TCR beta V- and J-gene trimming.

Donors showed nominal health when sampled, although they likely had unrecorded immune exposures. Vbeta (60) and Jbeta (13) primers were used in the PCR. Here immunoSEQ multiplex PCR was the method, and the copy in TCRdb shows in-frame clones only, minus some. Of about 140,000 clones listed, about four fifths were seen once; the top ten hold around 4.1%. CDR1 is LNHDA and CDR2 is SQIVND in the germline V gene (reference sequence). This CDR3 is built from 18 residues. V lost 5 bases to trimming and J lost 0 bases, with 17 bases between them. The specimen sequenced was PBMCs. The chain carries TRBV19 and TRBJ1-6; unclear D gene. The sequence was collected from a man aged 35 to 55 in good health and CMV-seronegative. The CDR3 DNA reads TGTGCCAGTAGTCCCTCCCGCCCATCGGGCTCCTATAATTCACCCCTCCACTTT. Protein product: CASSPSRPSGSYNSPLHF.